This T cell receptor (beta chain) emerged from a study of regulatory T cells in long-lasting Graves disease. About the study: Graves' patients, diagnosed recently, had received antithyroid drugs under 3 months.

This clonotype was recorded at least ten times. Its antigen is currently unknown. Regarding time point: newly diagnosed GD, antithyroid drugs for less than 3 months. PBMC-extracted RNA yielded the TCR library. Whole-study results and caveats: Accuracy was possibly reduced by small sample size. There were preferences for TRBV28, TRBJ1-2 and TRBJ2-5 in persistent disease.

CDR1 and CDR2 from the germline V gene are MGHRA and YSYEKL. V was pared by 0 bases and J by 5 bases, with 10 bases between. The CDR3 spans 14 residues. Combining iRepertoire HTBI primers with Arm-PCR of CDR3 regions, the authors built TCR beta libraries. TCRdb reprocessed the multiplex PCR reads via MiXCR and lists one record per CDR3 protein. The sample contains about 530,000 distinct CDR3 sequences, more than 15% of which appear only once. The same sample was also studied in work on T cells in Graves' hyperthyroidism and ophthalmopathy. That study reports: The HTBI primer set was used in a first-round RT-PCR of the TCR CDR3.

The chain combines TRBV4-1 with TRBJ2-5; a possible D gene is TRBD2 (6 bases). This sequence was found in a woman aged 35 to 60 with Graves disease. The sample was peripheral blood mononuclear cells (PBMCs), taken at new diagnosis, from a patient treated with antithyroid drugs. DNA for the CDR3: TGCGCCAGCAGCCAAGATGCTAGCGAGGAGACCCAGTACTTC. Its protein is CASSQDASEETQYF.